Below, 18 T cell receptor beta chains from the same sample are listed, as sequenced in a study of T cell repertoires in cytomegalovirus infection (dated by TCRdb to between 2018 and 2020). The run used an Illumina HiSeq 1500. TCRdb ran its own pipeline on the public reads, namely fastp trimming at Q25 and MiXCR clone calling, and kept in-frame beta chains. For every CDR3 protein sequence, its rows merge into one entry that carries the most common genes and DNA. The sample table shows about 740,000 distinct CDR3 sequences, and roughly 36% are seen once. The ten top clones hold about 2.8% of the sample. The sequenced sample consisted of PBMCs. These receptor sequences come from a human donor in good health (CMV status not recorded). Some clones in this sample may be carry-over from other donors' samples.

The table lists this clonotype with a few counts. CDR3 loop: CSATIFGGQQETQYF. For the CDR3, the DNA is TGCAGTGCTACCATCTTTGGGGGACAGCAAGAGACCCAGTACTTC. The chain couples TRBV20-1 to TRBJ2-5; TRBD1 aligns across 7 bases. V trimming: 4 bases; J trimming: 2 bases; junction bases outside the gene matches: 10. This CDR3 contains 15 residues. The germline V gene has CDR1 DFQATT and CDR2 SNEGSKA (reference sequence).

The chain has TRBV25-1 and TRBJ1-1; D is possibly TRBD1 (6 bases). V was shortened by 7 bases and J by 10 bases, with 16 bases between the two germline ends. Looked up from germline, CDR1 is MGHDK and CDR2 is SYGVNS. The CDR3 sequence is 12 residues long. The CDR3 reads CASTQPTGLAFF. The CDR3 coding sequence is TGTGCCAGCACCCAGCCTACAGGGTTAGCTTTCTTT. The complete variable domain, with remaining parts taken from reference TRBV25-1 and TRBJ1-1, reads EADIYQTPRYLVIGTGKKITLECSQTMGHDKMYWYQQDPGMELHLIHYSYGVNSTEKGDLSSESTVSRIRTEHFPLTLESARPSHTSQYLCASTQPTGLAFFGQGTRLTVV.

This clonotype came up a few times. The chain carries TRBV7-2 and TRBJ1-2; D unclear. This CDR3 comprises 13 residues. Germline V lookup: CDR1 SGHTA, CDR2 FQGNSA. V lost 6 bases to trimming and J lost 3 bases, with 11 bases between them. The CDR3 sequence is CASRAAQYYGYTF. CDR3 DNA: TGTGCCAGCAGGGCAGCGCAGTACTATGGCTACACCTTC.

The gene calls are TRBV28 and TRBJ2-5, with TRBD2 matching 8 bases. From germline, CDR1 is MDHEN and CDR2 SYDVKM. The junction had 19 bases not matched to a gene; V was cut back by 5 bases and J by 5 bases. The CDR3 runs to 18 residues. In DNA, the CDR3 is TGTGCCAGCAGTCTCCGGTCTAGCGGGTCTCCCGTGGGGGAGACCCAGTACTTC. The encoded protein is CASSLRSSGSPVGETQYF.

The CDR3, as DNA: TGTGCCAGCGGGACAGGCCATGAGCAGTTCTTC. It is translated as CASGTGHEQFF. The chain joins TRBV5-6 to TRBJ2-1; 8 bases map to TRBD1. V lost 7 bases, J lost 8 bases, and 2 bases stayed unmatched. Looked up from germline, CDR1 is SGHDT and CDR2 is YYEEEE. The CDR3 consists of 11 residues.

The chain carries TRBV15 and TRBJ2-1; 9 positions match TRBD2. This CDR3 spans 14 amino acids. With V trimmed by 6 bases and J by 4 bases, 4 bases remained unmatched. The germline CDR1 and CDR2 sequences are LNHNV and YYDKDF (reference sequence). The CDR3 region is CATSPTSGYNEQFF. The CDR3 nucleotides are TGTGCCACCAGTCCGACTAGCGGATACAATGAGCAGTTCTTC. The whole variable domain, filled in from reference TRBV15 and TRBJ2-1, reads DAMVIQNPRYQVTQFGKPVTLSCSQTLNHNVMYWYQQKSSQAPKLLFHYYDKDFNNEADTPDNFQSRRPNTSFCFLDIRSPGLGDTAMYLCATSPTSGYNEQFFGPGTRLTVL.

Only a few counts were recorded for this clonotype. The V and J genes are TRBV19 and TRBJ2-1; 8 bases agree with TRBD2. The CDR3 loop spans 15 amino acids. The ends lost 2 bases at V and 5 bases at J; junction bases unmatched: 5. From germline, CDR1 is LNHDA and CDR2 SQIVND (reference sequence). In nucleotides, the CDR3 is TGTGCCAGTAGTATAAGCGGGAGCACCAACAATGAGCAGTTCTTC. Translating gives CASSISGSTNNEQFF.

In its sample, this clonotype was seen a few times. DNA for the CDR3: TGTGCCAGCAGTTTATCGCGGATACAGCCCCAGCATTTT. Protein product: CASSLSRIQPQHF. This chain joins TRBV27 and TRBJ1-5; D remains ambiguous. Trimming pared 0 bases from V and 7 bases from J, leaving 7 bases between. The CDR3 extends over 13 amino acids. Germline V gene sequence: CDR1 MNHEY, CDR2 SMNVEV (reference sequence).

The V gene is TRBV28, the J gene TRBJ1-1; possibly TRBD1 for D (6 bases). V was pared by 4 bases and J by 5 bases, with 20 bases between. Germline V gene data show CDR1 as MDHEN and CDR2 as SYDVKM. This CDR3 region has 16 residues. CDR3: CASSYTGRLGRTEAFF. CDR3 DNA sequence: TGTGCCAGCAGTTATACAGGGCGGCTTGGTCGGACTGAAGCTTTCTTT.

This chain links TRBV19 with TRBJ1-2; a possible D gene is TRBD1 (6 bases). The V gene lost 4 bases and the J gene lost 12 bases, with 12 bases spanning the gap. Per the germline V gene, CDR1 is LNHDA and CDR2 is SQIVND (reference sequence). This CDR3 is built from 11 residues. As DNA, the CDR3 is TGTGCCAGTAGTACCCGGACAGATCACACCTTC. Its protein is CASSTRTDHTF.

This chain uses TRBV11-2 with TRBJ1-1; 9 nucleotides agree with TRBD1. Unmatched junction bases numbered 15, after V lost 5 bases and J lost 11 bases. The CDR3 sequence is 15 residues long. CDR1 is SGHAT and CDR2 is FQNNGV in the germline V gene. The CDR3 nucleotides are TGTGCCAGCAGCCTGGGACAGGGTAAAGACTTTAGGGCTTTCTTT. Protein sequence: CASSLGQGKDFRAFF.

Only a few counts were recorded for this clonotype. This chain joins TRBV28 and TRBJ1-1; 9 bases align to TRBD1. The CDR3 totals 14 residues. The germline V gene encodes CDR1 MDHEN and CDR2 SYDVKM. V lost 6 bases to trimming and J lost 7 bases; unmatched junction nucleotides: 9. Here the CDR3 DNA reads TGTGCCAGCAGCTTTACAGGGGGCTCACTTGAAGCTTTCTTT. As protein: CASSFTGGSLEAFF.

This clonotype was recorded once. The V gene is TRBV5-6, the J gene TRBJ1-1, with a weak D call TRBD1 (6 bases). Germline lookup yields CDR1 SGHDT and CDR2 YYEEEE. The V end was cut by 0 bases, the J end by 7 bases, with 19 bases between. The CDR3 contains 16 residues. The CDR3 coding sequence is TGTGCCAGCAGCTTGGGATTTGGGGACAAATACAATGAAGCTTTCTTT. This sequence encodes CASSLGFGDKYNEAFF.

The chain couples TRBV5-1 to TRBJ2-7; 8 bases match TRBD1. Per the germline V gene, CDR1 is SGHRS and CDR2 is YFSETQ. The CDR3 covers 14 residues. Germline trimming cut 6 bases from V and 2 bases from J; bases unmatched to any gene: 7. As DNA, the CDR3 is TGCGCCAGCAATCCCGGACAGGGTCCCTACGAGCAGTACTTC. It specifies CASNPGQGPYEQYF.

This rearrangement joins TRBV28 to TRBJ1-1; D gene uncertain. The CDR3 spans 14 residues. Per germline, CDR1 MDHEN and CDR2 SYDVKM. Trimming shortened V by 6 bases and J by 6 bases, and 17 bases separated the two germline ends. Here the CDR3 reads CASSPLRIKAEAFF. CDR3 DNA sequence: TGTGCCAGCAGCCCATTGAGAATAAAGGCTGAAGCTTTCTTT.

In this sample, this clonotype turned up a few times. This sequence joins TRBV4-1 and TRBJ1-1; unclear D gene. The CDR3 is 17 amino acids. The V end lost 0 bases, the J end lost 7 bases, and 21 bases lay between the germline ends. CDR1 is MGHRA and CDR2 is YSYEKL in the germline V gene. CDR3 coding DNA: TGCGCCAGCAGCCAAGACCCCCGTGGAAGCGCGAGCCGTGAAGCTTTCTTT. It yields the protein CASSQDPRGSASREAFF.

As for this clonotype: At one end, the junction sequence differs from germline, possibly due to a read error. CDR3 sequence (DNA): TGTGCCAGCAGCCAAGGGGCAGGGCCAAATGGCTACACCTTC. It codes for CASSQGAGPNGYTF. The gene calls are TRBV4-1 and TRBJ1-2; D possibly corresponds to TRBD1 (5 bases). This CDR3 region has 14 residues. Germline V lookup: CDR1 MGHRA, CDR2 YSYEKL.

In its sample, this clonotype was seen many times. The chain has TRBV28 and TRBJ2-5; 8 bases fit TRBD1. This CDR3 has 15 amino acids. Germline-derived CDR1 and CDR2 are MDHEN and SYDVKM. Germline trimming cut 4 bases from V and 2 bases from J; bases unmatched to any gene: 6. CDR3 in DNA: TGTGCCAGCAGTTACGGACAGGGATATCAAGAGACCCAGTACTTC. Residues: CASSYGQGYQETQYF. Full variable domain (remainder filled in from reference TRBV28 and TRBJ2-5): DVKVTQSSRYLVKRTGEKVFLECVQDMDHENMFWYRQDPGLGLRLIYFSYDVKMKEKGDIPEGYSVSREKKERFSLILESASTNQTSMYLCASSYGQGYQETQYFGPGTRLLVL.